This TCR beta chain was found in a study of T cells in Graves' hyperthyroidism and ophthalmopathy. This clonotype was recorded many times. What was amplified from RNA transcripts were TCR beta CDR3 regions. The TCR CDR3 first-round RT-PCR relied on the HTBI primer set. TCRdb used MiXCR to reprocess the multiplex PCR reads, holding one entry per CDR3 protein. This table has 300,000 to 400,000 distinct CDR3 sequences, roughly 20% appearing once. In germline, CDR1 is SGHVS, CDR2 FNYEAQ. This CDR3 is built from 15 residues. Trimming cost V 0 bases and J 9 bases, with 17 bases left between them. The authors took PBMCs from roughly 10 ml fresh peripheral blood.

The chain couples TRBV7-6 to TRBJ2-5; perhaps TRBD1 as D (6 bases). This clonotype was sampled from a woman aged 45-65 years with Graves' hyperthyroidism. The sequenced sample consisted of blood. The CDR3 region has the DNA TGTGCCAGCAGCTTAGCCTGGGCAGGGGAAGGAGCCCAGTACTTC. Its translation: CASSLAWAGEGAQYF.